This paragraph reports one TCR beta chain. V was trimmed by 6 bases and J by 4 bases, leaving 9 bases between them. The germline gives CDR1 SGHAT, CDR2 FQNNGV. This CDR3 is built from 12 residues. This entry comes from a study of control samples from healthy donors and cancer patients. This table comes from immunoSEQ multiplex PCR, and its TCRdb copy is limited to in-frame clones, with some not included. Of about 130,000 clones in the sample, 92% were seen once. Sequencing was carried out using blood. V gene TRBV11-2 combines with J gene TRBJ1-1, with unresolved D. The clonotype originates from a woman in her 50s in good health. CDR3 amino acids: CASSPVRTEAFF. In DNA, the CDR3 is TGTGCCAGCAGTCCGGTCCGCACTGAAGCTTTCTTT. The complete variable domain, with remaining parts taken from reference TRBV11-2 and TRBJ1-1, reads EAGVAQSPRYKIIEKRQSVAFWCNPISGHATLYWYQQILGQGPKLLIQFQNNGVVDDSQLPKDRFSAERLKGVDSTLKIQPAKLEDSAVYLCASSPVRTEAFFGQGTRLTVV.